The rows below give T cell receptor beta chains drawn from one sample of a study of blood T cell repertoires in COVID-19. Profiling relied on immunoSEQ multiplex PCR, and the TCRdb table lists in-frame clones only, not all of them. The profile shows about 250,000 clones, 81% of them singletons. The specimen was peripheral blood. These receptors all come from an elderly woman with acute or convalescent COVID-19. Each CDR3 is given with its conserved first and last residue. D genes are given only for firm matches. Size tells how often a clone was seen (once, few, many) or the class of an expanded clone, and some rows leave it out.

size | J | D | V | CDR3 | DNA
- | TRBJ2-2 | - | TRBV3-1/TRBV3-2 | CASSGLTGGTNTGELFF | TGTGCCAGCAGCGGTCTAACCGGCGGGACGAACACCGGGGAGCTGTTTTTT
once | TRBJ2-1 | - | TRBV5-4 | CASSLVGQNNEQFF | TGTGCCAGCAGCTTGGTGGGACAAAACAATGAGCAGTTCTTC
- | TRBJ1-6 | TRBD1 | TRBV7-3 | CASSLGTANSPLHF | TGTGCCAGCAGCTTAGGGACAGCAAATTCACCCCTCCACTTT
- | TRBJ2-7 | - | TRBV4-1 | CASSQQGTYEQYF | TGCGCCAGCAGCCAACAGGGCACCTACGAGCAGTACTTC
- | TRBJ2-3 | TRBD1 | TRBV10-3 | CAISGRDRSTDTQYF | TGTGCCATCAGTGGACGGGACAGAAGCACAGATACGCAGTATTTT
- | TRBJ1-2 | - | TRBV5-1 | CASSLLSNSDLVARNYGYTF | TGCGCCAGCAGCTTGCTTTCGAATTCCGATTTGGTTGCGCGTAACTATGGCTACACCTTC
- | TRBJ2-7 | TRBD2 | TRBV5-1 | CASSLGLADIYEQYF | TGCGCCAGCAGCCTCGGACTAGCGGACATCTACGAGCAGTACTTC
- | TRBJ2-5 | TRBD2 | TRBV5-4 | CASSSLGLAGPSGTQYF | TGTGCCAGCAGCTCTTTAGGACTAGCGGGACCAAGTGGGACCCAGTACTTC
- | TRBJ1-4 | TRBD1 | TRBV2 | CASLIGQGFNEKLFF | TGTGCCAGCCTAATTGGACAGGGCTTTAATGAAAAACTGTTTTTT
- | TRBJ1-2 | - | TRBV7-2 | CASSFQGAGGYTF | TGTGCCAGCAGCTTTCAAGGGGCAGGAGGCTACACCTTC
- | TRBJ1-1 | - | TRBV11-1 | CASSRYRNTEAFF | TGTGCCAGCAGCCGCTACAGGAACACTGAAGCTTTCTTT
- | TRBJ1-3 | - | TRBV2 | CASSPTPRGSGNTIYF | TGTGCCAGCAGTCCCACCCCTAGGGGCTCTGGAAACACCATATATTTT
- | TRBJ2-3 | TRBD1 | TRBV7-6 | CASSSTDRDPTDTQYF | TGTGCCAGCAGCTCTACAGACAGGGACCCCACAGATACGCAGTATTTT
- | TRBJ1-1 | - | TRBV6-5 | CASSNGEGAFF | TGTGCCAGCAGTAACGGGGAAGGAGCTTTCTTT
- | TRBJ2-7 | - | TRBV7-3 | CASSLKRADEQYF | TGTGCCAGCAGCTTAAAGCGCGCCGACGAGCAGTACTTC
- | TRBJ2-7 | - | TRBV18 | CASSPSSQEGEQYF | TGTGCCAGCTCACCAAGCTCCCAGGAGGGCGAGCAGTACTTC
- | TRBJ1-5 | - | TRBV6-5 | CASSSPRRNQPQHF | TGTGCCAGCAGTTCTCCGCGGCGCAATCAGCCCCAGCATTTT
once | TRBJ2-1 | - | TRBV7-3 | CASRVRGEVGNEQFF | TGTGCCAGCAGGGTTCGAGGCGAGGTGGGCAATGAGCAGTTCTTC
- | TRBJ2-3 | - | TRBV27 | CASSYRQIEAGTDTQYF | TGTGCCAGCAGTTACCGGCAGATCGAGGCGGGCACAGATACGCAGTATTTT
- | TRBJ1-1 | - | TRBV7-3 | CASSLQGTTEAFF | TGTGCCAGCAGCTTACAGGGGACGACTGAAGCTTTCTTT
- | TRBJ2-3 | TRBD1 | TRBV11-2 | CASSLSGQGTDTQYF | TGTGCCAGCAGCTTGTCGGGACAGGGAACAGATACGCAGTATTTT
once | TRBJ1-2 | TRBD1 | TRBV2 | CASSDWGDRGPHGYTF | TGTGCCAGCAGTGATTGGGGGGACAGGGGGCCGCATGGCTACACCTTC
once | TRBJ2-2 | TRBD1 | TRBV18 | CASSPQGAGELFF | TGTGCCAGCTCGCCTCAGGGGGCCGGGGAGCTGTTTTTT
few | TRBJ2-7 | - | TRBV10-3 | CAIRHSNGTSSYEQYF | TGTGCCATCAGACATAGTAACGGGACATCTTCCTACGAGCAGTACTTC
- | TRBJ2-1 | - | TRBV7-2 | CASSLASGNEQFF | TGTGCCAGCAGCTTAGCATCCGGCAATGAGCAGTTCTTC
- | TRBJ2-3 | - | TRBV6-2/TRBV6-3 | CASSWSPSGHFTDTQYF | TGTGCCAGCAGTTGGAGCCCTTCGGGACATTTCACAGATACGCAGTATTTT
- | TRBJ1-1 | - | TRBV21-1 | CASSKDRRNTEAFF | TGTGCCAGCAGCAAAGACAGACGGAACACTGAAGCTTTCTTT
- | TRBJ2-2 | TRBD2 | TRBV3-1/TRBV3-2 | CASSPGLAGRAGELFF | TGTGCCAGCAGCCCGGGACTAGCGGGAAGGGCCGGGGAGCTGTTTTTT
few | TRBJ2-7 | - | TRBV7-2 | CASSLVGAGSEQYF | TGTGCCAGCAGCTTAGTGGGGGCAGGCAGCGAGCAGTACTTC
- | TRBJ2-7 | TRBD2 | TRBV24-1 | CATSPEPGTSGYEQYF | TGTGCCACCAGTCCCGAACCCGGGACTAGCGGTTACGAGCAGTACTTC
- | TRBJ1-5 | - | TRBV19 | CASSIKEGTPPQHF | TGTGCCAGTAGTATAAAGGAGGGTACTCCGCCCCAGCATTTT
few | TRBJ2-6 | - | TRBV19 | CASSTLTGTSGANVLTF | TGTGCCAGTAGTACTCTAACAGGGACCTCTGGGGCCAACGTCCTGACTTTC
- | TRBJ1-2 | - | TRBV19 | CASRRRDPINYGYTF | TGTGCCAGTAGGAGGAGGGATCCAATTAACTATGGCTACACCTTC
- | TRBJ2-1 | TRBD2 | TRBV2 | CASSVTSGSYNEQFF | TGTGCCAGCAGTGTGACTAGCGGGAGCTACAATGAGCAGTTCTTC
- | TRBJ2-3 | - | TRBV6-5 | CASSYQNTQYF | TGTGCCAGCAGTTACCAGAATACGCAGTATTTT
- | TRBJ2-7 | - | TRBV6-5 | CASSMAGTADYEQYF | TGTGCCAGCAGCATGGCGGGGACGGCCGACTACGAGCAGTACTTC
- | TRBJ1-5 | - | TRBV11-2 | CASSLDAGGNQPQHF | TGTGCCAGCAGCTTAGATGCAGGGGGCAATCAGCCCCAGCATTTT
- | TRBJ2-1 | - | TRBV5-4 | CASSSPGGLGSEQFF | TGTGCCAGCAGCTCCCCGGGGGGCCTGGGCTCTGAGCAGTTCTTC
once | TRBJ1-6 | TRBD1 | TRBV5-6 | CASSFNAGTGRGSPLHF | TGTGCCAGCAGCTTCAATGCCGGGACAGGGAGGGGTTCACCCCTCCACTTT
once | TRBJ2-7 | - | TRBV7-2 | CASFFGQTSYEQYF | -